This T cell receptor beta chain came from a study of fetal regulatory T cell absence and autoimmunity. The method was immunoSEQ multiplex PCR; TCRdb's version includes in-frame clones alone and lacks a portion of them. Among 46,000 or so clones listed, about four fifths were seen once. The CDR3 contains 17 residues. Trimming removed 5 bases at V and 3 bases at J, with 22 bases between. Germline V gene data show CDR1 as SEHNR and CDR2 as FQNEAQ (reference sequence). Study-level findings and limits: Pancreas TCRs were oligoclonally enriched versus cord blood, some clones over 95-fold. In IPEX syndrome, oligoclonal enrichment was read as supporting prenatal antigen-driven autoimmunity in the pancreas.

Note on this clone: Its antigen remains unidentified.

Material: cord blood. The TCR comes from a newborn boy with IPEX syndrome. This chain uses TRBV7-9 with TRBJ2-5, with unresolved D. The CDR3 DNA follows: TGTGCCAGCAGCCCCAATCCCGCGGTGATTCGCAAAGAGACCCAGTACTTC. This translates into CASSPNPAVIRKETQYF.